The entry that follows covers one T cell receptor (beta chain) sequence. Antigen unknown. The record originates from a study of T cell responses to AZD1222 COVID-19 vaccine. Study-wide background: Second-dose intervals of approximately 4 or approximately 12 weeks were pooled. General study results and limits: Mostly white British, mostly female donors; authors suggested clonal diversity may be underestimated. Compared with day 0, the breadth and depth of the Spike-specific TCR repertoire rose significantly after two doses of AZD1222.

The assay was immunoSEQ multiplex PCR, and TCRdb's table has in-frame clones only and misses some. The sample holds about 92,000 clones, over 80% seen once. The clonotype was recovered from an adult in good health. Material: peripheral blood, obtained on day 0 of AZD1222 vaccination.

The CDR3 DNA reads TGTGCCAGCAGCCAAGGGGCAGGCAATCAGCCCCAGCATTTT. It translates to CASSQGAGNQPQHF. The V call is TRBV3-1 (or the pseudogene TRBV3-2), the J call TRBJ1-5; D not certain. V was pared by 1 base and J by 2 bases, with 6 bases between. CDR3 length: 14 residues. Per germline, CDR1 LGHDT and CDR2 YNNKEL (reference sequence).